This T cell receptor (beta chain) was documented in a study of T cells after yellow fever vaccination. Looking at the study overall: Fractions containing few cells were prepared with SMART-Seq v4 Ultra Low Input. Overall study results and limits: Repertoires sorted by FACS could include abundant clonotypes that are contaminants from the bulk population. Booster samples showed a return of most primary-vaccination clones (under 98% CD4, over 70% CD8).

The V segment lost 4 bases and the J segment 6 bases; nucleotides outside the gene matches: 14. This CDR3 spans 16 amino acids. Germline-derived CDR1 and CDR2 are SEHNR and FQNEAQ (reference sequence). This clonotype occurred many times. Its specificity is not known. Template switching by 5'RACE produced TCR cDNA, adding a universal primer site and UMIs. TCRdb re-analysed the 5' RACE reads in MiXCR, keeping a single row per CDR3 protein. The repertoire holds around 310,000 distinct CDR3 sequences, with about 4.5% as singletons. The V and J genes are TRBV7-9 and TRBJ2-5; 7 bases are shared with TRBD2. The source is a man aged 18 to 35 who received the YFV17D yellow fever vaccine. The specimen comprised PBMCs, sampled 15 days after the yellow fever booster vaccination. CDR3 bases: TGTGCCAGCAGCTCGTCCCTGACTAGCTATACGCAGACCCAGTACTTC. Translating gives CASSSSLTSYTQTQYF.